The 21 T cell receptor beta chains listed next were all sequenced from one sample in a study of T cell responses to AZD1222 COVID-19 vaccine. Repertoires were generated with immunoSEQ multiplex PCR, while TCRdb's copy carries only in-frame clones and drops some. The table has 140,000 or so clones, around 90% seen once; the top ten hold about 1.9%. The sample here was peripheral blood, taken 28 days after the second AZD1222 dose. These receptors originate from an adult who received the AZD1222 COVID-19 vaccine.

The CDR3 protein is CASSPRRGDRTEAFF. CDR3 nucleotides: TGTGCCAGCTCACCACGGAGGGGGGATCGGACTGAAGCTTTCTTT. The chain couples TRBV18 to TRBJ1-1; possibly TRBD1 for D (6 bases). Per the germline V gene, CDR1 is KGHSH and CDR2 is LQKENI. The CDR3 length is 15 residues. Trimming pared 1 base from V and 5 bases from J, leaving 14 bases between. Complete variable domain (other parts from reference TRBV18 and TRBJ1-1): NAGVMQNPRHLVRRRGQEARLRCSPMKGHSHVYWYRQLPEEGLKFMVYLQKENIIDESGMPKERFSAEFPKEGPSILRIQQVVRGDSAAYFCASSPRRGDRTEAFFGQGTRLTVV.

The chain employs TRBV12-3 or TRBV12-4 and TRBJ1-3; tentative D call: TRBD1 (5 bases). The CDR3 covers 13 residues. Trimming removed 6 bases from V and 7 bases from J, with 13 bases in between. As DNA, the CDR3 is TGTGCCAGCAGACGAGACAGTTTCAACACCATATATTTT. This sequence encodes CASRRDSFNTIYF.

This rearrangement joins TRBV5-1 to TRBJ2-1, with a tentative D call TRBD1 (5 bases). Trimming stripped 4 bases from V and 0 bases from J, with 14 bases between. CDR3 size: 16 residues. CDR1 and CDR2 (germline): SGHRS, YFSETQ. The CDR3 loop reads CASSHLTDYSYNEQFF. The CDR3 nucleotides read TGCGCCAGCAGCCACCTGACAGATTACTCCTACAATGAGCAGTTCTTC.

This sequence joins TRBV6-5 and TRBJ2-7; D perhaps matches TRBD2 (7 bases). Germline assignment: CDR1 MNHEY and CDR2 SVGAGI. The V gene lost 7 bases and the J gene lost 6 bases, with 22 bases spanning the gap. The CDR3 totals 15 residues. Here the CDR3 DNA reads TGTGCCAGCACCCCGGGGAGGGGGGGCCTCTCCGAGCAGTACTTC. Its translation: CASTPGRGGLSEQYF.

The J gene is TRBJ1-1, the V gene TRBV29-1; D is possibly TRBD1 (5 bases). CDR1 SQVTM and CDR2 ANQGSEA come from the germline V gene. The CDR3 is 12 residues long. V was clipped by 7 bases and J by 8 bases, with 17 bases between them. CDR3 amino acids: CSAGNPRGEAFF. Written as DNA, the CDR3 is TGCAGCGCTGGAAACCCGAGGGGAGAAGCTTTCTTT.

The rearrangement uses TRBV5-6 and TRBJ2-3, with TRBD1 as a possible D gene (6 bases). This CDR3 is built from 14 residues. V gave up 0 bases and J gave up 3 bases, with 8 bases separating them. Germline CDR1 is SGHDT and CDR2 is YYEEEE. The CDR3 protein is CASSLVRGTDTQYF. The CDR3 DNA reads as TGTGCCAGCAGCTTGGTCAGGGGAACAGATACGCAGTATTTT. Drawing the rest from reference TRBV5-6 and TRBJ2-3, the complete variable domain is DAGVTQSPTHLIKTRGQQVTLRCSPKSGHDTVSWYQQALGQGPQFIFQYYEEEERQRGNFPDRFSGHQFPNYSSELNVNALLLGDSALYLCASSLVRGTDTQYFGPGTRLTVL.

This chain links TRBV19 with TRBJ2-6, with D tentatively TRBD1 or TRBD2 (5 bases each). The germline V gene has CDR1 LNHDA and CDR2 SQIVND (reference sequence). V was shortened by 3 bases and J by 4 bases, with 25 bases between the two germline ends. CDR3 length equals 20 residues. The CDR3 bases are TGTGCCAGTAGTATTCAAGCTCCGGGACGTCGGTCAGCGGGGGCCAACGTCCTGACTTTC. Residues: CASSIQAPGRRSAGANVLTF.

As concerns this clone: Other DNA sequences in this specimen translate into the identical CDR3. This chain joins TRBV11-3 and TRBJ1-1; 7 nucleotides line up with TRBD1. This CDR3 is 13 amino acids long. J gave up 5 bases and V 5 bases, and 5 bases lay outside the gene matches. Looked up from germline, CDR1 is SGHNT and CDR2 is YENEEA. DNA for the CDR3: TGTGCCAGCAGCCTACAGGGGAATACTGAAGCTTTCTTT. It yields the protein CASSLQGNTEAFF.

This clone was found a few times. The chain joins TRBV18 to TRBJ1-2; weak D call: TRBD1 (6 bases). The germline gives CDR1 KGHSH, CDR2 LQKENI. The CDR3 runs 16 residues. Between the trimmed V and J ends, which lost 3 bases and 5 bases, there was a span of 19 bases. CDR3 sequence (DNA): TGTGCCAGCTCACCGTCGCAGGCCATAGGGGGGTATGGCTACACCTTC. This gives the protein CASSPSQAIGGYGYTF.

This chain joins TRBV24-1 and TRBJ2-2, with TRBD2 matching over 7 bases. Germline V lookup: CDR1 KGHDR, CDR2 SFDVKD. J gave up 4 bases and V 4 bases, and 8 bases lay outside the gene matches. The CDR3 has 16 amino acids. Written as DNA, the CDR3 is TGTGCCACCAGTGACGGGACTATCTGGGGCACCGGGGAGCTGTTTTTT. This encodes CATSDGTIWGTGELFF.

This clone was seen just once. The V and J genes are TRBV5-1 and TRBJ1-1; no reliable D call. Trimming pared 6 bases from V and 1 base from J, leaving 4 bases between. CDR3 length: 11 amino acids. Germline-derived CDR1 and CDR2 are SGHRS and YFSETQ. CDR3 region: CASIENTEAFF. CDR3 nucleotides: TGCGCCAGCATTGAGAACACTGAAGCTTTCTTT.

The chain is built from TRBV5-1 and TRBJ2-7; 9 nucleotides match TRBD1. This CDR3 is built from 16 residues. Per germline, CDR1 SGHRS and CDR2 YFSETQ. Losses at the gene ends were 4 bases for V and 2 bases for J; bases not matched to a gene: 10. CDR3 sequence reads: CASSTGTGISTYEQYF. CDR3 nucleotide sequence: TGCGCCAGCAGCACGGGGACAGGGATTAGCACCTACGAGCAGTACTTC.

This clone was found a few times. The DNA of the CDR3 is TGTGCCAGCAGTTACCCCTCGGGACAGGGAACCTACGAGCAGTACTTC. The encoded protein is CASSYPSGQGTYEQYF. The chain combines TRBV6-2 or TRBV6-3 with TRBJ2-7, with 9 bases fitting TRBD1. In germline, CDR1 is MNHEY, CDR2 SVGEGT. CDR3 length equals 16 residues. V dropped 2 bases and J dropped 2; count of bases not matched to a gene: 7.

The chain joins TRBV7-2 to TRBJ2-7, with a weak D call TRBD2 (5 bases). V lost 2 bases, J lost 0 bases, and 5 bases lay in between. Per the germline V gene, CDR1 is SGHTA and CDR2 is FQGNSA. CDR3 length: 13 amino acids. CDR3 region: CASSLTSSYEQYF. The CDR3 bases are TGTGCCAGCAGCTTAACTAGCTCCTACGAGCAGTACTTC. Full variable domain (missing parts from reference TRBV7-2 and TRBJ2-7): GAGVSQSPSNKVTEKGKDVELRCDPISGHTALYWYRQSLGQGLEFLIYFQGNSAPDKSGLPSDRFSAERTGGSVSTLTIQRTQQEDSAVYLCASSLTSSYEQYFGPGTRLTVT.

V and J are TRBV29-1 and TRBJ2-7; 10 bases align to TRBD1. The CDR3 totals 13 residues. The germline CDR1 and CDR2 sequences are SQVTM and ANQGSEA. V shed 7 bases, J shed 5 bases, and the junction held 8 bases outside the gene matches. For the CDR3, the DNA is TGCAGCGCATCTGGACAGGGGGAGCACGAGCAGTACTTC. As protein: CSASGQGEHEQYF.

This clone has only one observation. V usage is TRBV5-1 and J usage is TRBJ1-1; weak D call: TRBD1 (5 bases). Germline CDR1 is SGHRS and CDR2 is YFSETQ. Trimming shortened V by 3 bases and J by 5 bases, and 14 bases separated the two germline ends. The CDR3 length is 14 residues. The DNA for the CDR3 is TGCGCCAGCAGCTCCGGGACGGCAGGGACTGAAGCTTTCTTT. Translation gives CASSSGTAGTEAFF.

The chain combines TRBV5-1 with TRBJ2-5, with 12 bases lining up with TRBD1. The V gene end was trimmed by 4 bases and the J gene end by 5 bases; junction bases not matched to a gene: 9. The length of the CDR3 is 16 residues. The germline CDR1 and CDR2 sequences are SGHRS and YFSETQ. The CDR3 is CASSEQGQGAWETQYF. CDR3 nucleotides: TGCGCCAGCAGCGAACAGGGACAGGGGGCATGGGAGACCCAGTACTTC.

This sequence joins TRBV5-1 and TRBJ1-1; D not resolved. The CDR3 extends over 13 amino acids. Germline V lookup: CDR1 SGHRS, CDR2 YFSETQ. Trimming pared 2 bases from V and 3 bases from J, leaving 8 bases between. The CDR3 DNA reads TGCGCCAGCAGCTTTAAGGGTGACACTGAAGCTTTCTTT. As protein: CASSFKGDTEAFF.

V gene TRBV18 combines with J gene TRBJ1-1; D remains unclear. V was pared by 3 bases and J by 2 bases, with 10 bases between. Germline CDR1 is KGHSH and CDR2 is LQKENI. This CDR3 has 14 residues. The CDR3 nucleotides read TGTGCCAGCTCACCCGGGCGGAGAAACACTGAAGCTTTCTTT. Protein product: CASSPGRRNTEAFF. Full variable domain (remainder filled in from reference TRBV18 and TRBJ1-1): NAGVMQNPRHLVRRRGQEARLRCSPMKGHSHVYWYRQLPEEGLKFMVYLQKENIIDESGMPKERFSAEFPKEGPSILRIQQVVRGDSAAYFCASSPGRRNTEAFFGQGTRLTVV.

The chain combines TRBV7-9 with TRBJ1-2; 7 bases match TRBD1. This CDR3 contains 16 residues. CDR1 and CDR2 from the germline V gene are SEHNR and FQNEAQ (reference sequence). The ends lost 4 bases at V and 4 bases at J; junction bases unmatched: 12. The CDR3 nucleotides read TGTGCCAGCAGCTCCCACCCCGACAGGGCGGGCTATGGCTACACCTTC. This encodes CASSSHPDRAGYGYTF.

The CDR3 nucleotides are TGTGCCAGCAGCCAAGCATTGGGAGCGGGGGTAGGGTGGGACATTCAGTACTTC. Protein: CASSQALGAGVGWDIQYF. The chain links TRBV3-1 (or the pseudogene TRBV3-2) to TRBJ2-4, with 8 nucleotides matching TRBD2. Losses at the gene ends were 1 base for V and 8 bases for J; bases not matched to a gene: 16. The CDR3 length is 18 residues. Germline V gives CDR1 LGHDT, CDR2 YNNKEL (reference sequence).